The T cell receptor (beta chain) under discussion was sequenced for a study of T cells in Graves' hyperthyroidism and ophthalmopathy. This clonotype was observed a few times. This CDR3 is 15 amino acids long. Germline CDR1 is DFQATT and CDR2 is SNEGSKA (reference sequence). V was pared by 6 bases and J by 2 bases, with 20 bases between. RNA transcripts gave rise to amplified TCR beta CDR3 regions. The primer set for the first-round RT-PCR of the TCR CDR3 was HTBI. TCRdb re-analysed the multiplex PCR reads in MiXCR, keeping a single row per CDR3 protein. The sample comprises approximately 590,000 distinct CDR3 sequences, around a sixth of which are singletons, and around 6.6% rests with the top ten.

The rearrangement joins TRBV20-1 to TRBJ2-7; the D gene is possibly TRBD1 (5 bases). This clonotype was obtained from a woman in her twenties or thirties with Graves' hyperthyroidism. Sequenced: blood. CDR3 sequence: CSATGPDTATYEQYF. For the CDR3, the DNA is TGCAGTGCCACGGGTCCGGACACAGCCACCTACGAGCAGTACTTC.